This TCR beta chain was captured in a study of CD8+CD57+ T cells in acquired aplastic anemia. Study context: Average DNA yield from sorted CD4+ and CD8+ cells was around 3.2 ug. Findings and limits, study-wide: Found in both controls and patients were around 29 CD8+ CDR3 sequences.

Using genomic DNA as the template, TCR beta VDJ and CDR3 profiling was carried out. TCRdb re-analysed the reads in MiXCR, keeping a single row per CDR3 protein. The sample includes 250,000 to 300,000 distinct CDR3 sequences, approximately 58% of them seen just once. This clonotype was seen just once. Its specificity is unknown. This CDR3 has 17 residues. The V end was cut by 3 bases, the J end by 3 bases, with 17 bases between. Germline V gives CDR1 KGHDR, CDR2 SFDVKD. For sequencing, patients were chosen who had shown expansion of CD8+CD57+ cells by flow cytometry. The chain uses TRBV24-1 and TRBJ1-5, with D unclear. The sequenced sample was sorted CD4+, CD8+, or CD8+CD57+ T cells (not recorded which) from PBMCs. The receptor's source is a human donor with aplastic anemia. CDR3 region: CATSDQVGFGINQPQHF. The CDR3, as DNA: TGTGCCACCAGTGATCAGGTGGGGTTTGGAATCAATCAGCCCCAGCATTTT.